Below, 13 T cell receptor beta chains from the same sample are listed, as sequenced in a study of T cell repertoires in cytomegalovirus infection. From the reads, TCRdb called clonotypes with MiXCR, one entry per CDR3 protein. Here the sample spans about 310,000 distinct CDR3 sequences, 17% being singletons. Material: PBMCs. The receptors stem from a human donor in good health (CMV status not recorded). Some clones in this sample may be carry-over from other donors' samples.

The chain recombines TRBV15 with TRBJ2-3; 8 bases are shared with TRBD1. The length of the CDR3 is 14 residues. CDR1 is LNHNV, CDR2 YYDKDF, per germline (reference sequence). V shed 8 bases, J shed 1 base, and the junction held 5 bases outside the gene matches. CDR3 in DNA: TGTGCCACCTCGACAGGGGTCCGCACAGATACGCAGTATTTT. This codes for CATSTGVRTDTQYF.

Remarks on this clonotype: An end of the junction differs from the germline gene, which may be a read error. V gene TRBV7-2 combines with J gene TRBJ1-1, with D unresolved. Germline V gene data show CDR1 as SGHTA and CDR2 as FQGNSA. The CDR3 contains 14 residues. CDR3 sequence (DNA): TGTGCCAGCAGCTTAGCAGGAGTGAACACTGAAGCTCTCTTT. Encoded protein: CASSLAGVNTEALF.

This clonotype was observed many times. The genes are TRBV28 and TRBJ2-3; the match to TRBD2 covers 10 bases. Trimming took 8 bases from V and 0 from J; bases not matched to a gene: 5. The V gene's germline CDR1 is MDHEN and CDR2 SYDVKM. The CDR3 length is 15 residues. CDR3 protein: CASGERGGSTDTQYF. Here the CDR3 DNA reads TGTGCCAGCGGCGAGCGGGGGGGAAGCACAGATACGCAGTATTTT.

This clonotype was seen a few times. The rearrangement uses TRBV4-1 and TRBJ2-1; D is possibly TRBD2 (6 bases). Between the trimmed V and J ends, which lost 4 bases and 12 bases, there was a span of 25 bases. The V gene's germline CDR1 is MGHRA and CDR2 YSYEKL. This CDR3 is 16 amino acids long. The CDR3 here is CASSPLGTGGVLGQFF. The CDR3 DNA follows: TGCGCCAGCAGCCCACTCGGGACTGGAGGCGTTTTAGGGCAGTTCTTC.

This clonotype has at least ten counts. The chain is built from TRBV7-2 and TRBJ2-1; 8 nucleotides match TRBD1. In germline, CDR1 is SGHTA, CDR2 FQGNSA. The CDR3 length is 13 residues. The J segment lost 7 bases and the V segment lost 1 base, leaving 0 bases of the junction unmatched. The chain's CDR3 is CASSLGTGNEQFF. The CDR3 DNA reads TGTGCCAGCAGCTTAGGGACAGGGAATGAGCAGTTCTTC.

This clonotype was counted ten times or more. The chain employs TRBV6-1 and TRBJ2-1; 7 bases align to TRBD1. With V trimmed by 4 bases and J by 4 bases, 4 bases remained unmatched. The germline CDR1 and CDR2 sequences are MNHNS and SASEGT. The CDR3 extends over 14 amino acids. The chain's CDR3 is CASSGQGFYNEQFF. In nucleotides, the CDR3 is TGTGCCAGCAGTGGACAGGGCTTTTACAATGAGCAGTTCTTC.

The chain joins TRBV7-9 to TRBJ2-1; D may be TRBD1 or TRBD2 (5 bases each). V gave up 5 bases and J gave up 4 bases, with 15 bases separating them. The CDR3 has 15 amino acids. Germline values: CDR1 SEHNR, CDR2 FQNEAQ (reference sequence). The CDR3, as DNA: TGTGCCAGCAGCCTCCTTCCGGGGCAGTACAATGAGCAGTTCTTC. This encodes CASSLLPGQYNEQFF.

The table lists this clonotype with many counts. The V and J genes are TRBV28 and TRBJ1-1; 8 bases align to TRBD1. In germline, CDR1 is MDHEN, CDR2 SYDVKM. This CDR3 has 14 amino acids. After removal of 6 bases from V and 5 bases from J, the junction contained 8 bases not matched to a gene. The CDR3: CASREQGDGTEAFF. The CDR3 DNA sequence: TGTGCCAGCAGAGAACAGGGGGATGGGACTGAAGCTTTCTTT.

This clonotype has ten or more counts. This chain connects TRBV4-2 to TRBJ1-5; no clear D gene. CDR1 and CDR2 from the germline V gene are LGHNA and YNFKEQ. The V and J ends lost 6 bases and 2 bases respectively, with 11 bases between them. The CDR3 is 14 residues long. CDR3 sequence: CASSPDTRNQPQHF. The CDR3 nucleotides are TGTGCCAGCAGTCCAGACACCCGCAATCAGCCCCAGCATTTT.

This chain connects TRBV11-1 to TRBJ1-4; unclear D gene. The CDR3 contains 11 residues. Deletions cut 5 bases from V and 5 bases from J, with 3 bases between. Germline CDR1 is SGHAT and CDR2 is FQDESV (reference sequence). In nucleotides, the CDR3 is TGTGCCAGCAGCCGGAATGAAAAACTGTTTTTT. Residues: CASSRNEKLFF.

As regards this clonotype: Just one base apart from a much larger clone, this may be a read error. A read error is likely, as this CDR3 ends without the conserved phenylalanine or tryptophan. The CDR3 region has the DNA TGTGCCAGCAGTGAACGGGGAGACACCTACGAGCAGTACTCC. Its translation is CASSERGDTYEQYS. The V gene is TRBV6-1, the J gene TRBJ2-7; the D gene is possibly TRBD2 (5 bases). The CDR3 is made up of 14 amino acids. Germline-derived CDR1 and CDR2 are MNHNS and SASEGT. The V and J ends lost 2 bases and 2 bases respectively, with 10 bases between them.

This clonotype was counted at least ten times. The chain links TRBV7-3 to TRBJ2-1; 9 positions match TRBD2. The J segment lost 6 bases and the V segment lost 9 bases, leaving 9 bases of the junction unmatched. The germline V gene encodes CDR1 SGHTA and CDR2 FQGTGA. The CDR3 spans 14 residues. The CDR3 coding sequence is TGTGCCAGGTATAAGGGCGGGGGGGCCAATGAGCAGTTCTTC. This translates into CARYKGGGANEQFF.

This clonotype was counted between two and nine times. The J gene is TRBJ2-7, the V gene TRBV4-1; 8 nucleotides match TRBD1. CDR1 and CDR2 from the germline V gene are MGHRA and YSYEKL. The CDR3 spans 17 residues. The J segment lost 4 bases and the V segment lost 1 base, leaving 12 bases of the junction unmatched. DNA for the CDR3: TGCGCCAGCAGCCAAGTGTACGTCCAGGGGGCTGTATACGAGCAGTACTTC. As protein: CASSQVYVQGAVYEQYF.